This T cell receptor (beta chain) appears in the sequencing data of a study of CD8 T cells in Susac syndrome. Findings and limits, study-wide: The study admitted that it had a relatively small number of individuals in its TCR sequencing and HLA analysis.

The length of the CDR3 is 13 residues. Germline assignment: CDR1 SQVTM and CDR2 ANQGSEA. J gave up 1 base and V 8 bases, and 5 bases lay outside the gene matches. The RNA, roughly 0.45 to 1 ug, was put through reverse transcription using random hexamers. Amplification of TCR beta CDR3 across 54 Vbeta and 13 Jbeta was performed with immunoSEQ multiplex PCR. Each CDR3 protein gets one entry after TCRdb re-called the immunoSEQ multiplex PCR reads with MiXCR. Among roughly 120,000 distinct CDR3 sequences listed, 85% to 95% were seen once. Sequencing of TCR beta was undertaken in CD8+ and CD4+ T cells derived from blood. Negative isolation was applied to CD8+ and CD4+ T cells, and FACS enrichment was applied to TEMRA cells. Worth noting for this clonotype: What it binds is not known.

The chain carries TRBV29-1 and TRBJ2-5, with 9 bases lining up with TRBD1. Sequenced: CD4+ T cells from PBMCs. This clonotype was sampled from a human donor with multiple sclerosis. In DNA form, the CDR3 reads TGCAGCACGGGGGACAGGGTCCAAGAGACCCAGTACTTC. Its protein product is CSTGDRVQETQYF. The full variable domain, in which reference TRBV29-1 and TRBJ2-5 provide the parts outside the CDR3, is SAVISQKPSRDICQRGTSLTIQCQVDSQVTMMFWYRQQPGQSLTLIATANQGSEATYESGFVIDKFPISRPNLTFSTLTVSNMSPEDSSIYLCSTGDRVQETQYFGPGTRLLVL.